The source of this TCR beta chain is a study of cytomegalovirus exposure and HLA in healthy donors. The study's findings and limits: Using the classifier, cytomegalovirus status was reportedly diagnosed with high specificity and sensitivity. Researchers reported in a later analysis that common viral pathogens appeared linked to several top clusters. According to the study, 160 or so TCR beta chains were cytomegalovirus-associated.

CDR3 size: 17 residues. V was clipped by 2 bases and J by 7 bases; unmatched bases: 8. CDR1 and CDR2 (germline): LNHDA, SQIVND (reference sequence). Notes on this clone: Its antigen is undetermined.

This PCR relied on a set of 60 Vbeta primers and 13 Jbeta primers. Profiled with immunoSEQ multiplex PCR; TCRdb holds only in-frame clones, not every one. Of some 150,000 clones listed, roughly 64% were seen once; the top ten hold around 3%. Sequencing was done on a sample of PBMCs. This chain links TRBV19 with TRBJ1-6, with 10 bases fitting TRBD1. The source of this sequence is a woman aged 25-40 years in good health and CMV-seropositive. CDR3 in amino acids: CASSISPTGGGNSPLHF. The CDR3 nucleotides read TGTGCCAGTAGTATAAGCCCGACAGGGGGCGGCAATTCACCCCTCCACTTT.